This entry concerns a single T cell receptor (beta chain). The data were obtained in a study of blood T cell repertoires in COVID-19. Looking at the study overall: Both acute and convalescent COVID-19 samples were obtained from the United States, Italy and Spain. PBMCs, B-cell-depleted T cells, or T cells provided the cDNA or gDNA that made up the material.

The table came from immunoSEQ multiplex PCR; TCRdb's copy has only in-frame clones and leaves some out. The repertoire holds 98,000 or so clones, about 89% seen once, with approximately 5.1% in the top ten. Trimming took 3 bases from V and 0 from J, leaving 9 bases between them. This CDR3 spans 14 amino acids. Germline V gene sequence: CDR1 LNHDA, CDR2 SQIVND (reference sequence). The clonotype was recovered from a human donor in a cohort sampled during active COVID-19. This chain connects TRBV19 to TRBJ2-7; the D gene is possibly TRBD2 (6 bases). The sample consisted of peripheral blood. The CDR3 sequence is CASSIPGASYEQYF. CDR3 bases: TGTGCCAGTAGTATCCCGGGAGCCTCCTACGAGCAGTACTTC.